This TCR beta chain was observed in a study of T cell repertoires in cytomegalovirus infection. About the study: Carrying CMV and the relevant HLA type showed in public TCR beta signatures.

Each CDR3 protein gets one entry after TCRdb re-called the reads with MiXCR. The table includes more than 140,000 distinct CDR3 sequences, under 8% detected once. This clonotype was seen ten or more times. Its matching antigen is unknown. The CDR3 contains 14 residues. Germline CDR1 reads SGHAT; CDR2 reads FQNNGV. Between the trimmed V and J ends, which lost 3 bases and 2 bases, there was a span of 8 bases. Findings of the study overall: Carriage of CMV together with the relevant HLA was identifiable through cumulative public TCR beta family frequency. CMV-specific HLA-C-restricted TCR beta clonotypes dominated the ex vivo response.

The rearrangement joins TRBV11-2 to TRBJ2-1, with unresolved D. Sequenced sample: PBMCs. The sequence was collected from a human donor in good health (CMV status not recorded). Some clones in this sample may be carry-over from other donors' samples. CDR3 in amino acids: CASSLGTTYNEQFF. CDR3 DNA sequence: TGTGCCAGCAGCTTGGGCACGACCTACAATGAGCAGTTCTTC.